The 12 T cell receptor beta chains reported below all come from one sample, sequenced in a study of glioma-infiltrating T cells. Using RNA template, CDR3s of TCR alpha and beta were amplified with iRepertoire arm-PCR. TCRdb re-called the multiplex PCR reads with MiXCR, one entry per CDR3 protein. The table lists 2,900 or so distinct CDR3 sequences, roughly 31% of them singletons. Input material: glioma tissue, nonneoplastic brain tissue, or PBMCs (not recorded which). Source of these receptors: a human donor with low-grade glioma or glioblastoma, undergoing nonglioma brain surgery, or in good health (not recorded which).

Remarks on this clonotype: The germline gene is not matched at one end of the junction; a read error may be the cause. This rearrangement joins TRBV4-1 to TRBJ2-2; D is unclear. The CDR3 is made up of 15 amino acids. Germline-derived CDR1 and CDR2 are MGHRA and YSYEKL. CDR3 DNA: TGCCCCAGCAGCCAAGATAGGGTTAACACCGTGGAGCTGTTTTTT. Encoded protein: CPSSQDRVNTVELFF.

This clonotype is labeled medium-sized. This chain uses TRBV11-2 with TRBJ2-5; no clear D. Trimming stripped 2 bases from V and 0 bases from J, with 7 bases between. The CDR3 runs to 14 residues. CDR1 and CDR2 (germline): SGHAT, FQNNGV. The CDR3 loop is CASSLPQHQETQYF. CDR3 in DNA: TGTGCCAGCAGCTTACCACAGCACCAAGAGACCCAGTACTTC.

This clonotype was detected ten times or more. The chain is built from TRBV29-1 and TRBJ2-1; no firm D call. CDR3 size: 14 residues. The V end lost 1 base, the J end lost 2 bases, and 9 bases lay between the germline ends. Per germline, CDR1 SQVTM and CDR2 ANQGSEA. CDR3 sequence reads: CSVEGRETYNEQFF. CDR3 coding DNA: TGCAGCGTTGAAGGTAGGGAAACCTACAATGAGCAGTTCTTC.

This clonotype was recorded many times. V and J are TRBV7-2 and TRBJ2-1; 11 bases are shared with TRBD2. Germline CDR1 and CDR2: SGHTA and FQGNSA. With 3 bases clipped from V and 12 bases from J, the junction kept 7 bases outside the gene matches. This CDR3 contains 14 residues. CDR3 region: CASSFKLAGERQFF. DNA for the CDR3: TGTGCCAGCAGCTTTAAACTAGCGGGGGAGCGGCAGTTCTTC.

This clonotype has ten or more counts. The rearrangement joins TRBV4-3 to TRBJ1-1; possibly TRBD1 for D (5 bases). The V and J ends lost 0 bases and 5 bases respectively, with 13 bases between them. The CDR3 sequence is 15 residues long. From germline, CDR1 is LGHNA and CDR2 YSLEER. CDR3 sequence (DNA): TGCGCCAGCAGCCAAGACGGCAGGGAGGGAACTGAAGCTTTCTTT. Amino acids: CASSQDGREGTEAFF.

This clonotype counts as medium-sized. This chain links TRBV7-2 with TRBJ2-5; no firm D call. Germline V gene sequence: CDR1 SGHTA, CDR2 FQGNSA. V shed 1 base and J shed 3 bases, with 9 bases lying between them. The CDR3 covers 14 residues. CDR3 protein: CASSLDSLKETQYF. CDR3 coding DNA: TGTGCCAGCAGCTTAGATAGCTTAAAAGAGACCCAGTACTTC.

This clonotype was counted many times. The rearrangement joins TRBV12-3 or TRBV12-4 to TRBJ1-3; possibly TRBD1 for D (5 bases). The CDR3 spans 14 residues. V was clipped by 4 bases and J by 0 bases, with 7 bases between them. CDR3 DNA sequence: TGTGCCAGCAGTTCAGGGACCTCTGGAAACACCATATATTTT. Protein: CASSSGTSGNTIYF.

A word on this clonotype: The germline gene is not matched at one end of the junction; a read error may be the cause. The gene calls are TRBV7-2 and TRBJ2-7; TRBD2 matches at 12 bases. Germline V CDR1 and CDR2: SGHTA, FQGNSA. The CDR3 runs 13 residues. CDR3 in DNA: TGTGCCAGCAGGTGGACTAGCGGGGACGAACAGTACTTC. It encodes CASRWTSGDEQYF.

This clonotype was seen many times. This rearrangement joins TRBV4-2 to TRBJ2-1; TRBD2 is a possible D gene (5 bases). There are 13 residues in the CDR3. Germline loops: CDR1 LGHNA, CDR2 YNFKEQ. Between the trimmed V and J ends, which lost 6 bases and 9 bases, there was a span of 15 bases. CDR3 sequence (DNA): TGTGCCAGCAGACCTCCCACTAGTGTTGAGCAGTTCTTC. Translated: CASRPPTSVEQFF.

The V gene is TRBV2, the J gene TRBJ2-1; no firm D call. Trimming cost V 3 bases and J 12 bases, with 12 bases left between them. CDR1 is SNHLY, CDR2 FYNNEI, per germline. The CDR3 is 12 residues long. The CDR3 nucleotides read TGTGCCAGCAGTGATGGGTGGCCGTTGCAGTTCTTC. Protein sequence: CASSDGWPLQFF. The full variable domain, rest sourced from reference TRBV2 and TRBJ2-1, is EPEVTQTPSHQVTQMGQEVILRCVPISNHLYFYWYRQILGQKVEFLVSFYNNEISEKSEIFDDQFSVERPDGSNFTLKIRSTKLEDSAMYFCASSDGWPLQFFGPGTRLTVL.

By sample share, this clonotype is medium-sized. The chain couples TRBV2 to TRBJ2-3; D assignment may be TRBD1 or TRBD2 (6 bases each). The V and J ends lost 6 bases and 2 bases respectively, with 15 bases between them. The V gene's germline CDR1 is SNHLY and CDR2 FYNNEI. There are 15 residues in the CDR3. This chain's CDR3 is CASSPTRGPTDTQYF. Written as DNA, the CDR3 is TGTGCCAGCAGCCCAACCCGGGGGCCCACAGATACGCAGTATTTT.

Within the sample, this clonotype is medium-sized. The CDR3 DNA is TGTGCCAGCAGCGCAGCGGGGGTCGCCACAGATACGCAGTATTTT. This sequence encodes CASSAAGVATDTQYF. The rearrangement links TRBV6-1 to TRBJ2-3, with 8 bases aligning to TRBD2. The V and J ends lost 6 bases and 2 bases, in that order; junction bases with no gene match: 7. This CDR3 has 15 amino acids. Germline V gives CDR1 MNHNS, CDR2 SASEGT.